Listed here is a single T cell receptor beta chain. Per the study methods: It was from reference gene primer amplification that nucleated cell counts were estimated. The data were produced by immunoSEQ multiplex PCR, yet TCRdb's version contains in-frame clones alone and is incomplete. V and J calls and clone size come straight from that table; D and trimming were deduced from the DNA. Here the sample spans 250,000 or so clones, 80% to 95% being singletons. The sample is drawn from a study of blood T cell repertoires in COVID-19. Study details: The analysed material was cDNA or gDNA that came from T cells, B-cell-depleted T cells, or PBMCs.

The sequence was collected from a young man with COVID-19, enrolled during active disease. Sequenced sample: peripheral blood.

CDR3 nucleotides: TGTGCCAGCAGTCAAAATGGACAAGCGAACACTGAAGCTTTCTTT. This gives the protein CASSQNGQANTEAFF. The chain is built from TRBV2 and TRBJ1-1; D may be TRBD1 (5 bases). Trimming cost V 5 bases and J 1 base, with 14 bases left between them. CDR1 SNHLY and CDR2 FYNNEI come from the germline V gene. The CDR3 has 15 residues.